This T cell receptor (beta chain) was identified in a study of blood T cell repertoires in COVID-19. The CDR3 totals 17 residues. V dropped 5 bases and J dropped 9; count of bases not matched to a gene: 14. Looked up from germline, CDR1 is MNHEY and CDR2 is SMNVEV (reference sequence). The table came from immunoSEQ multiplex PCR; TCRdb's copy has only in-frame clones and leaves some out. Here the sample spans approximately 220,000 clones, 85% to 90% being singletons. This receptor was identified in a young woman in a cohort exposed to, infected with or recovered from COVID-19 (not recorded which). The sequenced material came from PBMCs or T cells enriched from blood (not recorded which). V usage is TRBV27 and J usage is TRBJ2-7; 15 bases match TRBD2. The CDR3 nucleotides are TGTGCCAGCAGTCCATCGTGGACTAGCGGGAGGGCCCGGGTGCAGTACTTC. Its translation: CASSPSWTSGRARVQYF.